This T cell receptor (beta chain) was profiled in a study of T cell repertoires in cytomegalovirus infection. Study summary: Public TCR beta signature analysis indicated the presence of both CMV infection and matching HLA type.

TCRdb passed the reads through MiXCR, listing each CDR3 protein once. Of 200,000 to 250,000 distinct CDR3 sequences in the sample, approximately 22% were seen once. After removal of 5 bases from V and 9 bases from J, the junction contained 4 bases not matched to a gene. CDR3 length: 12 amino acids. Germline V gives CDR1 SEHNR, CDR2 FQNEAQ (reference sequence). The TCR originated in a human donor in good health (CMV status not recorded). Some clones in this sample may be carry-over from other donors' samples. The chain joins TRBV7-9 to TRBJ2-1, with 7 bases aligning to TRBD1. Sequencing used CD8+ T cells from PBMCs. The CDR3 loop is CASSLGQPEQFF. The CDR3 DNA follows: TGTGCCAGCAGCCTGGGACAGCCTGAGCAGTTCTTC.